This T cell receptor beta chain was obtained from a study of early T cells in non-severe SARS-CoV-2 infection listed by TCRdb under 2021. In terms of the full investigation: Bulk RNA from unsorted whole blood was used for TCR sequencing, so alpha and beta chains could not be paired.

CDR1 and CDR2 were assigned from the germline V gene as SGHDT and YYEEEE. Taken from cysteine to phenylalanine, the CDR3 has 14 residues. Left in the record is the CDR3 DNA by itself, 42 bases read in frame from the first base. Deletion took 4 bases off V and 2 bases off J, with a span of 10 bases between the germline ends. In this sample, this clonotype turned up a few times. This clone's antigen is unknown. One base away there is no much larger clone; base qualities are not given. The study was a case-control design nested within a healthcare worker cohort in London, UK, with weekly nasopharyngeal swab PCR tests and blood sampling. Healthcare workers were enrolled in the week of the UK lockdown, from 23 to 31 March 2020, and were followed every week for up to roughly 15 weeks. Libraries were prepared through 5' RACE. For sequencing, a NextSeq 500 was employed. Unique molecular identifiers were attached to individual cDNA molecules in the TCR library protocol so that sequencing error and PCR bias could be corrected. TCR alpha and beta chains were both sequenced, and the abundances of alpha and beta sequences in each sample were closely correlated with each other. The original pipeline was this. V gene, J gene and CDR3 annotation of TCR sequences was performed with Decombinator V4. TCRs were defined as expanded if a significant change between any two time points was detected under a Poisson model with p below 0.0001. TCR abundances were normalised to the total number of TCRs sequenced per sample and were expressed as counts per million. MAIT TCRs were defined by TRAV1-2 paired with TRAJ12, TRAJ20 or TRAJ33, and iNKT TCRs by TRAV10 paired with TRAJ18. A search of VDJdb, accessed on 1 November 2021, was run for TCRs annotated to CMV, EBV and SARS-CoV-2, with TCRs annotated for multiple antigens excluded. Starting from the raw public reads, TCRdb applied fastp trimming at Q25, assembled clones with MiXCR and retained in-frame beta chains. Each CDR3 protein appears once, grouped with its most common genes and DNA. What appears here as the V and J calls and clone size reflects TCRdb's work, not the paper's. Present in this sample are about 37,000 distinct CDR3 sequences, about 8% of which were seen just once. Around 12% of the sample lies in the top ten.

What the work shows at the level of the full study, not this receptor alone: Matching against VDJdb was skewed toward anti-spike CD8 responses, likely underestimated virus-specific expansions, and missed private and CD4 specificities.

This TCR was sampled from an adult who was a healthcare worker with PCR-confirmed SARS-CoV-2 infection or an uninfected control (not recorded which). The sample here was whole blood, taken at baseline. Here the chain combines TRBV5-6 and TRBJ2-1, with the D gene too uncertain to name. The nucleotides are TGTGCCAGCAGCCCCGGTGGGGCCTACAATGAGCAGTTCTTC. Its amino acids are CASSPGGAYNEQFF.